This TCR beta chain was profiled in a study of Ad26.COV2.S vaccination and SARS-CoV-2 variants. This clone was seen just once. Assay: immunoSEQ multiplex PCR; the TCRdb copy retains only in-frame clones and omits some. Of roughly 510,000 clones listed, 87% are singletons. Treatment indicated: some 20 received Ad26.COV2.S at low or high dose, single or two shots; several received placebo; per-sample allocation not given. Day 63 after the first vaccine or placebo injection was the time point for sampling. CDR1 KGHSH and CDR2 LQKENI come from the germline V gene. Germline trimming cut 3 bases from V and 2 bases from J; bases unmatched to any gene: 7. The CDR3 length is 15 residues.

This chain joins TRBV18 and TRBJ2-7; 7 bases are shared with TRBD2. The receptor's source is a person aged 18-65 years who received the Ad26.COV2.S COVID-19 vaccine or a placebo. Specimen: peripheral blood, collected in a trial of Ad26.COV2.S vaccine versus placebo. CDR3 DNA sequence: TGTGCCAGCTCACCCGCCCCAGGACTAGCCTACGAGCAGTACTTC. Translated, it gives CASSPAPGLAYEQYF.